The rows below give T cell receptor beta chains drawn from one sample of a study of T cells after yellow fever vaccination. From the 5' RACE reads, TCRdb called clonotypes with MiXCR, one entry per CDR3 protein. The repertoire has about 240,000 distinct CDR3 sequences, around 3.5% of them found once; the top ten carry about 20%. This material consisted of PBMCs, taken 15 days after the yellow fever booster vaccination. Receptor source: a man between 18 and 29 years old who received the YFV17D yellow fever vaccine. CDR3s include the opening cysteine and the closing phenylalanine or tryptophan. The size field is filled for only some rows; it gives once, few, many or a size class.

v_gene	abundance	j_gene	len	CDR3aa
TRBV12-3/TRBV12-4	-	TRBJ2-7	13	CASSSAGRREQYF
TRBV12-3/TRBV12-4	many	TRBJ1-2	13	CASSQDRFFRYTF
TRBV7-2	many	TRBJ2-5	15	CASSFRLAPPETQYF
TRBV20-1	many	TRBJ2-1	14	CSARGLADYNEQFF
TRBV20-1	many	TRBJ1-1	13	CSASGGQVTEAFF
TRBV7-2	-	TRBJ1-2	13	CASSLEGGRRYTF
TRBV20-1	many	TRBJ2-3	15	CSARDPGQSTDTQYF
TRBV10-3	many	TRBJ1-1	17	CAISEGTGATSSTEAFF
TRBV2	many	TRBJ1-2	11	CASRQNYGYTF
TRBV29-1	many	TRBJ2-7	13	CSAGRQESTEQYF
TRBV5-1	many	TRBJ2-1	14	CASSLGGTNNEQFF
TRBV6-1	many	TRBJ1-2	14	CASSDPTGHYGYTF
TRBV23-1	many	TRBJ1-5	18	CASSQFSDTTYSNQPQHF
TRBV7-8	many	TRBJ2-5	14	CASSWGQGPETQYF
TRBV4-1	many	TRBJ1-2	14	CASSQVGKGGGYTF
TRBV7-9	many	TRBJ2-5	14	CASHLDSAQETQYF
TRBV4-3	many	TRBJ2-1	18	CASSQAPETSGPNNEQFF
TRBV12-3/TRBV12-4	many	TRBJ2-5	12	CASSLDLETQYF
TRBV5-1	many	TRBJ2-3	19	CASSSAGGTRDREKDTQYF
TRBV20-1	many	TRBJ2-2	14	CSAPGTGLTGELFF